Listed below are T cell receptor beta chains from one sample, sequenced in a study of blood T cell repertoires in COVID-19. This table comes from immunoSEQ multiplex PCR, and its TCRdb copy is limited to in-frame clones, with some not included. Of under 45,000 clones in the sample, roughly 77% are singletons; the top ten hold about 25%. The sequenced sample was peripheral blood. Receptors originate from a man at least 80 years old with acute or convalescent COVID-19. Both conserved end residues are part of each CDR3. Each record gives: V gene, D gene, clone size, J gene, CDR3 protein, CDR3 DNA. A D gene is named only where the DNA matches it firmly. A clone size is listed for some rows: how often the clone was seen (once, few, many), or a class if it is expanded.

>TRBV6-5|-|-|TRBJ2-2
CASTFRRNTGELFF
TGTGCCAGCACCTTCAGGCGGAACACCGGGGAGCTGTTTTTT
>TRBV2|TRBD1|few|TRBJ1-2
CASSDRDRGLWYGYTF
TGTGCCAGCAGTGACCGGGACAGGGGGCTTTGGTATGGCTACACCTTC
>TRBV9|-|-|TRBJ2-3
CASSTLVGADTQYF
TGTGCCAGCAGCACTTTGGTGGGAGCGGATACGCAGTATTTT
>TRBV9|-|-|TRBJ1-4
CASSVGGLDEKLFF
TGTGCCAGCAGCGTAGGGGGCCTAGATGAAAAACTGTTTTTT
>TRBV7-9|TRBD2|-|TRBJ2-3
CASSTDRGGSTDTQYF
TGTGCCAGCAGCACCGACCGGGGGGGTAGCACAGATACGCAGTATTTT
>TRBV2|-|-|TRBJ1-5
CASSPRTANSNQPQHF
TGTGCCAGCAGTCCGAGGACAGCAAATAGCAATCAGCCCCAGCATTTT
>TRBV10-3|TRBD2|-|TRBJ2-3
CAISGGLAGAGDTQYF
TGTGCCATCAGTGGGGGACTAGCGGGGGCTGGAGATACGCAGTATTTT
>TRBV10-3|-|-|TRBJ1-1
CAIQGNTEAFF
TGTGCCATACAGGGGAACACTGAAGCTTTCTTT
>TRBV10-1|-|few|TRBJ2-7
CASSGSSESSYEQYF
TGCGCCAGCAGTGGGTCTAGCGAGAGCTCCTACGAGCAGTACTTC
>TRBV19|-|-|TRBJ1-2
CASSIGLVLRGGGYTF
TGTGCCAGTAGTATTGGATTGGTGTTGCGGGGGGGAGGCTACACCTTC
>TRBV15|-|-|TRBJ2-5
CATSRARQGLHQETQYF
TGTGCCACCAGCAGAGCCCGGCAGGGCCTGCACCAAGAGACCCAGTACTTC
>TRBV29-1|-|-|TRBJ2-3
CSVTLASLGDTQYF
TGCAGCGTTACTCTAGCGAGCCTGGGAGATACGCAGTATTTT
>TRBV19|TRBD2|-|TRBJ2-3
CAWTSGSTDTQYF
TGTGCCTGGACTAGCGGGAGCACAGATACGCAGTATTTT
>TRBV29-1|-|once|TRBJ2-7
CSATKGRGYEQYF
TGCAGCGCCACAAAGGGTCGGGGCTACGAGCAGTACTTC
>TRBV5-4|-|-|TRBJ1-3
CASSVFSSGNTIYF
TGTGCCAGCAGCGTGTTCAGCTCTGGAAACACCATATATTTT
>TRBV10-2|TRBD2|-|TRBJ2-7
CASTATSDEQYF
TGCGCCAGCACCGCAACTAGCGACGAGCAGTACTTC
>TRBV9|-|once|TRBJ2-3
CASSVAQGVPDTQYF
TGTGCCAGCAGCGTTGCACAGGGCGTCCCAGATACGCAGTATTTT
>TRBV19|TRBD1|-|TRBJ2-6
CASSIGMGQSSGANVLTF
TGTGCCAGTAGTATAGGGATGGGACAGTCCTCTGGGGCCAACGTCCTGACTTTC
>TRBV2|TRBD1|-|TRBJ1-5
CASTPRGTGFNQPQHF
TGTGCCAGCACTCCCCGGGGGACAGGGTTTAATCAGCCCCAGCATTTT
>TRBV4-1|TRBD1|once|TRBJ2-1
CASSQGTTGGPYNEQFF
TGCGCCAGCAGCCAAGGTACTACAGGGGGCCCCTACAATGAGCAGTTCTTC
>TRBV11-2|TRBD2|-|TRBJ2-7
CASTMGGITYEQYF
TGTGCCAGCACCATGGGGGGGATCACCTACGAGCAGTACTTC
>TRBV5-6|TRBD1|-|TRBJ1-1
CASSRGQMNTEAFF
TGTGCCAGCAGCCGGGGACAGATGAACACTGAAGCTTTCTTT
>TRBV4-1|TRBD2|once|TRBJ2-1
CASGARRSGGAVGRVNEQFF
TGCGCCAGCGGGGCCCGGCGTAGCGGGGGGGCGGTTGGGAGGGTTAATGAGCAGTTCTTC
>TRBV21-1|-|-|TRBJ1-5
CASLQQGYSNQPQHF
TGTGCCAGCCTTCAACAGGGGTATAGCAATCAGCCCCAGCATTTT
>TRBV7-3|-|few|TRBJ2-5
CASSLTGLDEETQYF
TGTGCCAGCAGCTTAACAGGACTGGATGAAGAGACCCAGTACTTC
>TRBV19|-|medium-sized|TRBJ2-1
CASSRTGEGYNEQFF
TGTGCCAGTAGTAGAACGGGAGAGGGTTACAATGAGCAGTTCTTC
>TRBV28|-|-|TRBJ1-4
CASSFGRVYEKLFF
TGTGCCAGCAGTTTCGGGCGGGTTTATGAAAAACTGTTTTTT
>TRBV4-2|-|-|TRBJ2-1
CASSQALAESLYNEQFF
TGTGCCAGCAGCCAAGCGTTGGCGGAATCCCTCTACAATGAGCAGTTCTTC
>TRBV5-4|TRBD1|-|TRBJ2-1
CASNRDRGLSNEQFF
TGTGCCAGCAACCGGGACAGGGGGCTTAGTAATGAGCAGTTCTTC
>TRBV6-1|-|-|TRBJ2-1
CASSEARVSYNEQFF
TGTGCCAGCAGTGAAGCCCGGGTATCCTACAATGAGCAGTTCTTC
>TRBV10-3|-|-|TRBJ1-5
CAISDKTNQPQHF
TGTGCCATCTCGGACAAGACAAATCAGCCCCAGCATTTT
>TRBV9|-|-|TRBJ2-1
CASSADREVWDEQFF
TGTGCCAGCAGCGCAGACAGGGAGGTTTGGGATGAGCAGTTCTTC
>TRBV28|TRBD1|once|TRBJ1-4
CASSLQGATNEKLFF
TGTGCCAGCAGTTTACAGGGGGCGACTAATGAAAAACTGTTTTTT
>TRBV30|TRBD1|once|TRBJ1-2
CAGDRGRYGYTF
TGTGCCGGGGACAGGGGTCGTTATGGCTACACCTTC
>TRBV19|-|-|TRBJ1-1
CASSMQGGNTEAFF
TGTGCCAGTAGTATGCAAGGGGGAAACACTGAAGCTTTCTTT
>TRBV5-4|TRBD1|-|TRBJ2-5
CASSLGDRGPQETQYF
TGTGCCAGCAGCTTGGGGGACAGGGGGCCTCAAGAGACCCAGTACTTC
>TRBV12-3/TRBV12-4|-|once|TRBJ1-1
CASNPRARAEAFF
TGTGCCAGCAATCCCAGGGCTAGGGCTGAAGCTTTCTTT
>TRBV7-3|-|-|TRBJ2-6
CASSSWTGYSGANVLTF
TGTGCCAGCAGCTCATGGACGGGGTACTCTGGGGCCAACGTCCTGACTTTC
>TRBV15|TRBD2|-|TRBJ2-7
CATSRELAGSSSSYEQYF
TGTGCCACCAGCAGAGAACTAGCGGGCAGTTCTAGCTCCTACGAGCAGTACTTC
>TRBV2|-|few|TRBJ1-1
CASSSALREEAFF
TGTGCCAGCAGTTCCGCCCTTCGGGAAGAAGCTTTCTTT
>TRBV10-3|TRBD1|-|TRBJ2-5
CAIRDRVGETQYF
TGTGCCATACGAGACAGGGTCGGAGAGACCCAGTACTTC
>TRBV5-1|TRBD2|-|TRBJ2-1
CASSFQAGVQDNEQFF
TGCGCCAGCAGCTTCCAAGCGGGAGTCCAGGACAATGAGCAGTTCTTC
>TRBV28|TRBD1|-|TRBJ1-5
CASSSDRSWQPQHF
TGTGCCAGCAGTTCGGACAGGTCGTGGCAGCCCCAGCATTTT
>TRBV19|TRBD1|-|TRBJ1-6
CASSDRDRGHGALHF
TGTGCCAGTAGCGACCGGGACAGGGGGCATGGGGCCCTCCACTTT
>TRBV11-3|TRBD1|-|TRBJ2-7
CASSSGQGALSEQYF
TGTGCCAGCAGCTCTGGACAGGGGGCATTGAGTGAGCAGTACTTC
>TRBV9|TRBD1|-|TRBJ1-6
CASSDTGTGGNSPLHF
TGTGCCAGCAGCGATACCGGGACAGGGGGTAATTCACCCCTCCACTTT
>TRBV2|TRBD2|-|TRBJ2-3
CASSRGGMYDTQYF
TGTGCCAGCAGTCGGGGGGGCATGTACGATACGCAGTATTTT
>TRBV27|TRBD1|-|TRBJ1-1
CASSHRGTEAFF
TGTGCCAGCAGTCACAGGGGCACTGAAGCTTTCTTT
>TRBV9|TRBD1|-|TRBJ2-7
CASSPTGKPYEQYF
TGTGCCAGCAGCCCGACAGGGAAACCCTACGAGCAGTACTTC
>TRBV19|-|-|TRBJ1-1
CASTLGVTEAFF
TGTGCCAGTACCCTCGGAGTCACTGAAGCTTTCTTT
>TRBV19|-|-|TRBJ2-7
CASSISLAPGQHKSYEQYF
TGTGCCAGTAGTATATCTTTAGCCCCAGGACAGCACAAATCCTACGAGCAGTACTTC
>TRBV2|-|-|TRBJ2-5
CASRERQSTQLGQETQYF
TGTGCCAGCAGGGAAAGACAGAGCACCCAGTTGGGTCAAGAGACCCAGTACTTC
>TRBV28|TRBD1|-|TRBJ2-1
CASSFRDRGFSYNEQFF
TGTGCCAGCAGTTTCCGGGACAGGGGGTTCTCCTACAATGAGCAGTTCTTC
>TRBV5-1|TRBD2|-|TRBJ2-1
CASSSSGGDYNEQFF
TGCGCCAGCAGCTCTAGCGGGGGGGACTACAATGAGCAGTTCTTC
>TRBV4-1|TRBD1|-|TRBJ1-5
CASSQQQGAGQPQHF
TGCGCCAGCAGCCAACAACAGGGGGCCGGGCAGCCCCAGCATTTT
>TRBV6-5|TRBD1|-|TRBJ2-3
CASRDRGHQTDTQYF
TGTGCCAGCAGGGACAGGGGGCACCAAACAGATACGCAGTATTTT
>TRBV6-5|-|-|TRBJ2-7
CASSSSSYEQYF
TGTGCCAGCAGTTCGAGCTCCTACGAGCAGTACTTC
>TRBV10-3|TRBD1|-|TRBJ2-2
CAISGDRGLGELFF
TGTGCCATCAGTGGGGACAGGGGGCTCGGGGAGCTGTTTTTT
>TRBV7-3|TRBD1|-|TRBJ1-1
CASSGTENEAFF
TGTGCCAGCAGCGGGACAGAGAATGAAGCTTTCTTT